The 8 T cell receptor beta chains presented below share a single source sample, sequenced in a study of blood T cell repertoires in COVID-19. TCRdb's copy holds only in-frame clones and misses some; the assay was immunoSEQ multiplex PCR. This sample has fewer than 350,000 clones, with roughly 85% found just once. The specimen sequenced was PBMCs or T cells enriched from blood (not recorded which). These receptors came from a woman in her forties or fifties who had recovered from COVID-19.

V and J are TRBV6-2 or TRBV6-3 and TRBJ1-2; D unresolved. The CDR3 loop spans 13 amino acids. The V gene's germline CDR1 is MNHEY and CDR2 SVGEGT. Trimming removed 4 bases at V and 0 bases at J, with 6 bases between. The CDR3 nucleotides are TGTGCCAGCAGTTCCCCGTCTAACTATGGCTACACCTTC. Encoded protein: CASSSPSNYGYTF.

This clone was seen more than once but under ten times. This sample also contains other DNA sequences that code for the same CDR3. The rearrangement links TRBV7-2 to TRBJ2-7, with 12 bases matching TRBD2. V lost 4 bases, J lost 4 bases, and 2 bases stayed unmatched. Germline V gene data show CDR1 as SGHTA and CDR2 as FQGNSA. The CDR3 has 14 amino acids. Written as DNA, the CDR3 is TGTGCCAGCAGCTCACTAGCGGGGGGTTACGAGCAGTACTTC. As protein: CASSSLAGGYEQYF.

The chain carries TRBV5-6 and TRBJ2-7; the match to TRBD1 covers 8 bases. J gave up 7 bases and V 0 bases, and 6 bases lay outside the gene matches. In germline, CDR1 is SGHDT, CDR2 YYEEEE. CDR3 length: 14 amino acids. The CDR3 reads CASSLADRAGEQYF. CDR3 in DNA: TGTGCCAGCAGCTTGGCGGACAGGGCGGGAGAGCAGTACTTC.

The rearrangement links TRBV6-5 to TRBJ1-1; the D is unclear. V was cut by 2 bases and J by 2 bases, with 9 bases left in between. The length of the CDR3 is 14 residues. The germline gives CDR1 MNHEY, CDR2 SVGAGI. The CDR3 reads CASSYEGINTEAFF. The CDR3 nucleotides read TGTGCCAGCAGTTACGAGGGAATAAACACTGAAGCTTTCTTT.

This clone was detected only once. This chain's CDR3 is CASSRGQGNIGELFF. CDR3 in DNA: TGTGCCAGCAGTCGGGGACAGGGTAATATCGGGGAGCTGTTTTTT. J is TRBJ2-2 and V is TRBV6-5, with 9 bases aligning to TRBD1. The CDR3 consists of 15 residues. Trimming took 5 bases from V and 7 from J; bases not matched to a gene: 8. Germline CDR1 is MNHEY and CDR2 is SVGAGI.

CDR3 protein: CASRETSVQETQYF. DNA of the CDR3: TGTGCCAGCAGAGAGACTTCGGTCCAAGAGACCCAGTACTTC. The rearrangement uses TRBV2 and TRBJ2-5; D uncertain. Trimming removed 6 bases from V and 1 base from J, with 12 bases in between. The germline CDR1 and CDR2 sequences are SNHLY and FYNNEI. The CDR3 covers 14 residues.

The J gene is TRBJ2-5, the V gene TRBV19; 8 nucleotides align to TRBD1. The CDR3 has 14 residues. Trimming took 10 bases from V and 2 from J; bases not matched to a gene: 9. Germline CDR1 LNHDA, CDR2 SQIVND (reference sequence). The CDR3 here is CATARTGSQETQYF. DNA for the CDR3: TGTGCCACCGCCCGGACAGGGAGTCAAGAGACCCAGTACTTC. Combining the CDR3 with reference TRBV19 and TRBJ2-5 gives the whole variable domain DGGITQSPKYLFRKEGQNVTLSCEQNLNHDAMYWYRQDPGQGLRLIYYSQIVNDFQKGDIAEGYSVSREKKESFPLTVTSAQKNPTAFYLCATARTGSQETQYFGPGTRLLVL.

The CDR3 nucleotides read TGTGCCAGTAGTATAGGGCAAAGGAGCTCCTACGAGCAGTACTTC. The encoded protein is CASSIGQRSSYEQYF. The chain employs TRBV19 and TRBJ2-7; D unclear. Germline-derived CDR1 and CDR2 are LNHDA and SQIVND (reference sequence). Trimming shortened V by 1 base and J by 0 bases, and 10 bases separated the two germline ends. The CDR3 is 15 residues long.